A single sample gave rise to the 2 T cell receptor beta chains below, sequenced in a study of T cells in Graves' hyperthyroidism and ophthalmopathy. Authors of the study amplified TCR beta CDR3 regions from RNA transcripts. HTBI primers drove first-round RT-PCR of the TCR CDR3. Via MiXCR, TCRdb re-called the multiplex PCR reads, giving one row per CDR3 protein. The table includes a few hundred thousand distinct CDR3 sequences, 16% detected once. The sequenced sample was blood. The receptor set was obtained from a woman aged 40 to 50 with Graves' ophthalmopathy.

This clonotype showed up many times. The chain joins TRBV6-1 to TRBJ1-1; D is uncertain. The CDR3 has 12 amino acids. The V end lost 0 bases, the J end lost 9 bases, and 8 bases lay between the germline ends. CDR1 is MNHNS, CDR2 SASEGT, per germline. This chain's CDR3 is CASSEALWQAFF. In DNA form, the CDR3 reads TGTGCCAGCAGTGAAGCTCTCTGGCAAGCTTTCTTT.

This clonotype was counted many times. The chain links TRBV27 to TRBJ2-5; no definite D call. The CDR3 consists of 15 residues. In germline, CDR1 is MNHEY, CDR2 SMNVEV (reference sequence). With 3 bases removed from V and 5 bases from J, the gap between germline ends came to 16 bases. The CDR3 region has the DNA TGTGCCAGCAGTTTCTCGACGGCGACCAGCGAGACCCAGTACTTC. It yields the protein CASSFSTATSETQYF.